The 2 T cell receptor beta chains in this list originate from one sample, sequenced in a study of blood T cell repertoires in COVID-19. Measured with immunoSEQ multiplex PCR; TCRdb has only the in-frame clones, and not every one. Of under 300,000 clones detected, about 70% appear once; the ten largest clones hold about 3.1%. What was sequenced was peripheral blood. All receptors come from an elderly woman with acute or convalescent COVID-19.

V usage is TRBV5-5 and J usage is TRBJ1-1; possibly TRBD1 for D (5 bases). The V end lost 1 base, the J end lost 3 bases, and 7 bases lay between the germline ends. Germline V CDR1 and CDR2: SGHKS, YYEKEE (reference sequence). The CDR3 is 13 amino acids. The CDR3 loop reads CASSLLGDTEAFF. In DNA form, the CDR3 reads TGTGCCAGCAGCTTGTTAGGGGACACTGAAGCTTTCTTT.

This chain connects TRBV6-5 to TRBJ1-5, with D unclear. Germline-derived CDR1 and CDR2 are MNHEY and SVGAGI. V lost 3 bases, J lost 5 bases, and 5 bases lay in between. This CDR3 has 12 residues. The CDR3: CASSYLDQPQHF. CDR3 coding DNA: TGTGCCAGCAGTTATTTAGATCAGCCCCAGCATTTT.